The source of this T cell receptor beta chain is a study of T-cell memory formation after mild COVID-19. Study-level findings and limits: Clones contracting day 15 to 85 were balanced CD4/CD8; later expanders leaned CD4+.

To note about this clonotype: Its target is not known.

V shed 1 base and J shed 2 bases, with 15 bases lying between them. The CDR3 length is 16 residues. Germline V CDR1 and CDR2: SGHVS, FQNEAQ. With constant-segment primers, 5'RACE yielded cDNA libraries of TCR alpha and TCR beta that carried sample barcodes and UMIs. TCRdb passed the 5' RACE reads through MiXCR, listing each CDR3 protein once. The repertoire holds 350,000 to 400,000 distinct CDR3 sequences, with over 13% as singletons. Sequencing used PBMCs or a T cell subset sorted from them (not recorded which). The V call is TRBV7-8, the J call TRBJ2-7; a weak D match, TRBD1 (6 bases). The origin of this receptor is a man aged 18 to 30 who had mild COVID-19 (a few samples of this study predate the infection). Cell type and time point are not known. The CDR3 nucleotides read TGTGCCAGCAGCTTAGGTGCCGGGACATGGACCTACGAGCAGTACTTC. Its translation is CASSLGAGTWTYEQYF. The full variable domain, rest sourced from reference TRBV7-8 and TRBJ2-7, is GAGVSQSPRYKVAKRGQDVALRCDPISGHVSLFWYQQALGQGPEFLTYFQNEAQLDKSGLPSDRFFAERPEGSVSTLKIQRTQQEDSAVYLCASSLGAGTWTYEQYFGPGTRLTVT.